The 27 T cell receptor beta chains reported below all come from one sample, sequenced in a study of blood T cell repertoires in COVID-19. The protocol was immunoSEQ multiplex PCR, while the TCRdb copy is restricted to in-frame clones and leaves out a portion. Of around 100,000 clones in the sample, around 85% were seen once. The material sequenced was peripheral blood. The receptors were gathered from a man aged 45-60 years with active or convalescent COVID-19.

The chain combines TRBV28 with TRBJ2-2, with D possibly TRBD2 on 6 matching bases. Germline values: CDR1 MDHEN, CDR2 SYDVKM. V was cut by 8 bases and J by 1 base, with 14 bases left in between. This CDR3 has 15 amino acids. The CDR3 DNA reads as TGTGCCAGCGGAACCGGGAGTGTGAACACCGGGGAGCTGTTTTTT. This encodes CASGTGSVNTGELFF.

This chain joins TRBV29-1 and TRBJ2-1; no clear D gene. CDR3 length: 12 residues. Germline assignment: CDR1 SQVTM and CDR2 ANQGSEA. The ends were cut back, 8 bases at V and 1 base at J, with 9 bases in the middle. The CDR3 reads CSSYGSYNEQFF. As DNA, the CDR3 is TGCAGCTCATACGGGTCCTACAATGAGCAGTTCTTC.

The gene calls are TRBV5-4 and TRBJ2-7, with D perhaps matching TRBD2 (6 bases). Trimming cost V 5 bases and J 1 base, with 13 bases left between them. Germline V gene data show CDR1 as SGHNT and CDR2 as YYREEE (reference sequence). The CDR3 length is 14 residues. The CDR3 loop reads CASSSGRLSYEQYF. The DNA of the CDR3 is TGTGCCAGCAGTTCGGGGAGGCTATCCTACGAGCAGTACTTC.

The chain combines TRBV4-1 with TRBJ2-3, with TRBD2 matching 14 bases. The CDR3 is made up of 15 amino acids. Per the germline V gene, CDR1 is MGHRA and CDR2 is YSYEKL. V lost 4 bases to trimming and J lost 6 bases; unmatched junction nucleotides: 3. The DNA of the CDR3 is TGCGCCAGCAGCCGCGGGACTAGCGGGGGTGATACGCAGTATTTT. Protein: CASSRGTSGGDTQYF.

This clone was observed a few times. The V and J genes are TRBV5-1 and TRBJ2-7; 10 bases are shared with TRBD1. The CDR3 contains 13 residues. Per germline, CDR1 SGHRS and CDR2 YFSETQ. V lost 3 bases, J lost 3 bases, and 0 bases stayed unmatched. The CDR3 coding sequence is TGCGCCAGCAGCTGGGACAGGGGCTACGAGCAGTACTTC. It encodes CASSWDRGYEQYF.

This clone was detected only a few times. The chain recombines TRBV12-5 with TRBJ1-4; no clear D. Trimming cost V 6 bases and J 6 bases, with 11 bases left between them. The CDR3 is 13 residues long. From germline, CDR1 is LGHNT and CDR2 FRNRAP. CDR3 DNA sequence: TGTGCTAGTGGGCGGGATGTGGATGAAAAACTGTTTTTT. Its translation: CASGRDVDEKLFF.

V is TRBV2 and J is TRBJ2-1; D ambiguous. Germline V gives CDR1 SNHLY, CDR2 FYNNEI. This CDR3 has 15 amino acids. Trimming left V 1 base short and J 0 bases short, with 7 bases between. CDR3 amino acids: CASSEGLVSYNEQFF. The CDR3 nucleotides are TGTGCCAGCAGTGAAGGGCTAGTCTCCTACAATGAGCAGTTCTTC. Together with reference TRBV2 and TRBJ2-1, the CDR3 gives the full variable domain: EPEVTQTPSHQVTQMGQEVILRCVPISNHLYFYWYRQILGQKVEFLVSFYNNEISEKSEIFDDQFSVERPDGSNFTLKIRSTKLEDSAMYFCASSEGLVSYNEQFFGPGTRLTVL.

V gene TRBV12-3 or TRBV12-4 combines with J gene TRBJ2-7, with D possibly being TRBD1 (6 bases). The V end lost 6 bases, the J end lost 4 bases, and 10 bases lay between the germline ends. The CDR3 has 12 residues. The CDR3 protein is CASRGQGYEQYF. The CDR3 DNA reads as TGTGCCAGCAGGGGTCAGGGGTACGAGCAGTACTTC.

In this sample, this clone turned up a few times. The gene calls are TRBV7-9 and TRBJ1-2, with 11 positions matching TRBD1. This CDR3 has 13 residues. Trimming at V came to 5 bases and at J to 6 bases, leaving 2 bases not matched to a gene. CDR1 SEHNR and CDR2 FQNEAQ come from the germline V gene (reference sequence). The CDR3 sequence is CASSMGQGDGYTF. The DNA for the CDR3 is TGTGCCAGCAGCATGGGACAGGGGGATGGCTACACCTTC.

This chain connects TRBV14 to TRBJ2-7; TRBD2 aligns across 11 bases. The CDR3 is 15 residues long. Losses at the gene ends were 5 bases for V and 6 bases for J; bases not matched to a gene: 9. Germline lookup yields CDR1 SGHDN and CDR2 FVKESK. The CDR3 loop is CASSITSGRFSEQYF. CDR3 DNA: TGTGCCAGCAGCATAACTAGCGGGAGATTTTCCGAGCAGTACTTC.

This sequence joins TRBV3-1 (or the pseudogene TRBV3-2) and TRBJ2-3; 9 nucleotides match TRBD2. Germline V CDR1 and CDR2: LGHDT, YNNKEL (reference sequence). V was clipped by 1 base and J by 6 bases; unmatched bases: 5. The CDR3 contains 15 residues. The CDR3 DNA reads TGTGCCAGCAGCCAAGTAGCGGGAGCCGGGGATACGCAGTATTTT. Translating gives CASSQVAGAGDTQYF.

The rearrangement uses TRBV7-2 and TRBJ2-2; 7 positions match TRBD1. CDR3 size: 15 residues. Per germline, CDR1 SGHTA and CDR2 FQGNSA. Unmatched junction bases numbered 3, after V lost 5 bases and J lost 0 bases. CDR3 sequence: CASSPGQTNTGELFF. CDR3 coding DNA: TGTGCCAGCAGCCCGGGACAGACGAACACCGGGGAGCTGTTTTTT.

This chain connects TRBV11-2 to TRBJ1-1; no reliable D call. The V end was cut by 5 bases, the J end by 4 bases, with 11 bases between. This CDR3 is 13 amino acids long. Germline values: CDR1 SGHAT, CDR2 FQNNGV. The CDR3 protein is CASSADFATEAFF. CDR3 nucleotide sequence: TGTGCCAGCAGCGCCGACTTCGCCACTGAAGCTTTCTTT.

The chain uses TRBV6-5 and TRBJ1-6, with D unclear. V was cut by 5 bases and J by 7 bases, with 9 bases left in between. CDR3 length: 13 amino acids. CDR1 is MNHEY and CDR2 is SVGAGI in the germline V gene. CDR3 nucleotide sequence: TGTGCCAGCAGTAAGGAGCAGAATTCACCCCTCCACTTT. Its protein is CASSKEQNSPLHF.

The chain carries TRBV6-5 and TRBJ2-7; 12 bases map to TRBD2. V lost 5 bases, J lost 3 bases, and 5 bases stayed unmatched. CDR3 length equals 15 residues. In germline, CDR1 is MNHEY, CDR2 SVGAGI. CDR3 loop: CASSTGLAGRYEQYF. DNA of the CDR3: TGTGCCAGCAGTACGGGACTAGCGGGCCGCTACGAGCAGTACTTC.

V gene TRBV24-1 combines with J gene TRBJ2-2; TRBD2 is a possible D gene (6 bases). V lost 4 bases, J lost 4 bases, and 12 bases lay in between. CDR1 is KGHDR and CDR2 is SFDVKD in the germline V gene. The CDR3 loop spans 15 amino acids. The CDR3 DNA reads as TGTGCCACCAGTGACGTATCGGGAGTCACCGGGGAGCTGTTTTTT. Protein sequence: CATSDVSGVTGELFF.

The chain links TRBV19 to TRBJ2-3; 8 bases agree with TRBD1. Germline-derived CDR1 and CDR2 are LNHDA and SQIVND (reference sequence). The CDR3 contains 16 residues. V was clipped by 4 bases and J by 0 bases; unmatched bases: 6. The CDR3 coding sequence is TGTGCCAGTAGTAAACAGGGGGACCTTAGCACAGATACGCAGTATTTT. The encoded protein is CASSKQGDLSTDTQYF. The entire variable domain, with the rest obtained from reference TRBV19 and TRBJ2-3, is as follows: DGGITQSPKYLFRKEGQNVTLSCEQNLNHDAMYWYRQDPGQGLRLIYYSQIVNDFQKGDIAEGYSVSREKKESFPLTVTSAQKNPTAFYLCASSKQGDLSTDTQYFGPGTRLTVL.

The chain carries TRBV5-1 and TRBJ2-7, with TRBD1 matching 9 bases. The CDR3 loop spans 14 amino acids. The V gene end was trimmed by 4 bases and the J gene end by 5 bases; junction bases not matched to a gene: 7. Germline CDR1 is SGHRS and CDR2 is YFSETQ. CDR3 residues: CASSPRTGENEQYF. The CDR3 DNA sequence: TGCGCCAGCAGCCCCCGGACAGGGGAGAACGAGCAGTACTTC.

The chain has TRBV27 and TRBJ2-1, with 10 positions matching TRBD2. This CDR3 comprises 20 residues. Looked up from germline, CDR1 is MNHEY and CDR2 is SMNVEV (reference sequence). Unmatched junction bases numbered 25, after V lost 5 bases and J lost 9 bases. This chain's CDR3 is CASSPRWGITKREGLAEQFF. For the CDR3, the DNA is TGTGCCAGCAGTCCGCGGTGGGGGATTACCAAGCGGGAGGGCCTAGCTGAGCAGTTCTTC.

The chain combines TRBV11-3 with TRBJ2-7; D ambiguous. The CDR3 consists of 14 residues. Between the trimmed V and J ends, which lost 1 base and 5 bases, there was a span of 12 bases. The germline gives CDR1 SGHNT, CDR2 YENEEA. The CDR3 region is CASSLGQVKDEQYF. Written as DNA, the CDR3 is TGTGCCAGCAGCTTAGGGCAGGTTAAAGACGAGCAGTACTTC. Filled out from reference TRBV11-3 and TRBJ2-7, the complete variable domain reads EAGVVQSPRYKIIEKKQPVAFWCNPISGHNTLYWYLQNLGQGPELLIRYENEEAVDDSQLPKDRFSAERLKGVDSTLKIQPAELGDSAVYLCASSLGQVKDEQYFGPGTRLTVT.

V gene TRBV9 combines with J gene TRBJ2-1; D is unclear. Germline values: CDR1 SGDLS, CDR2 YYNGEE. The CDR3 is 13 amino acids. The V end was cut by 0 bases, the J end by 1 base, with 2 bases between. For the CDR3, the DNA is TGTGCCAGCAGCGTAGCTTCCTACAATGAGCAGTTCTTC. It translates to CASSVASYNEQFF.

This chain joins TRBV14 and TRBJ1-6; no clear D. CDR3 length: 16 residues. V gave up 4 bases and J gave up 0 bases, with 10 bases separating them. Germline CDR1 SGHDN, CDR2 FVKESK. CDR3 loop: CASSRRGSSYNSPLHF. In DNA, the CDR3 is TGTGCCAGCAGCCGAAGAGGGAGCTCCTATAATTCACCCCTCCACTTT.

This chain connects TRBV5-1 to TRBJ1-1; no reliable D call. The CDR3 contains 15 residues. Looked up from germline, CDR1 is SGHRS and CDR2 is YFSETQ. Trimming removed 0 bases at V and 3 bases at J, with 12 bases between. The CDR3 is CASSLGGSSYTEAFF. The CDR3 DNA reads TGCGCCAGCAGCTTGGGAGGGAGTTCCTACACTGAAGCTTTCTTT.

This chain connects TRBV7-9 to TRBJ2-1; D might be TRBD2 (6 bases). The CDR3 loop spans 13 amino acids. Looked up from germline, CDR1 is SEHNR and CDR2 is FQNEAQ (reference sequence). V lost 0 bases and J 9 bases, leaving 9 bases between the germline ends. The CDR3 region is CASSLAGGSEQFF. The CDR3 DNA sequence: TGTGCCAGCAGCTTAGCGGGAGGTAGTGAGCAGTTCTTC.

The CDR3 coding sequence is TGTGCCAGCAGCTTAGTGGGGAGGGCCAGGAAGACCCAGTACTTC. This codes for CASSLVGRARKTQYF. J is TRBJ2-5 and V is TRBV11-2; 7 bases agree with TRBD2. Germline CDR1 and CDR2: SGHAT and FQNNGV. The CDR3 has 15 residues. After removal of 1 base from V and 6 bases from J, the junction contained 8 bases not matched to a gene. The full variable domain, in which reference TRBV11-2 and TRBJ2-5 provide the parts outside the CDR3, is EAGVAQSPRYKIIEKRQSVAFWCNPISGHATLYWYQQILGQGPKLLIQFQNNGVVDDSQLPKDRFSAERLKGVDSTLKIQPAKLEDSAVYLCASSLVGRARKTQYFGPGTRLLVL.

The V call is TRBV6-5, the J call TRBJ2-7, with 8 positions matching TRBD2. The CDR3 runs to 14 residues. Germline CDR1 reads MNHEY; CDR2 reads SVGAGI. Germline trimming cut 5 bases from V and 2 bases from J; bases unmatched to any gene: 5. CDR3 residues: CASSLAGETYEQYF. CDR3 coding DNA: TGTGCCAGCAGTCTAGCGGGTGAGACCTACGAGCAGTACTTC.

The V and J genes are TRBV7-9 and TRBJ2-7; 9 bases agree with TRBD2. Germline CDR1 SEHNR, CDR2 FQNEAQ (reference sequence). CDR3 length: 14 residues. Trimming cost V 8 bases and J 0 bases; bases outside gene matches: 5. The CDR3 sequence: CASLRLAVSYEQYF. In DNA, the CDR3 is TGTGCCAGCTTAAGACTAGCGGTCTCCTACGAGCAGTACTTC. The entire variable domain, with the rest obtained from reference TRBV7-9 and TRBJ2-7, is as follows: DTGVSQNPRHKITKRGQNVTFRCDPISEHNRLYWYRQTLGQGPEFLTYFQNEAQLEKSRLLSDRFSAERPKGSFSTLEIQRTEQGDSAMYLCASLRLAVSYEQYFGPGTRLTVT.